The 18 T cell receptor beta chains below were found in one sample sequenced in a study of human T cells and chemical hapten exposure. TCRdb re-analysed the RACE reads in MiXCR, keeping a single row per CDR3 protein. Here the sample spans 150,000 to 200,000 distinct CDR3 sequences, around 15% being singletons. Specified time point: patch test 1, 2 weeks after DPC sensitization. Treatment denoted: therapeutic diphenylcyclopropenone sensitization with weekly scalp DPC. The sample consisted of whole blood, taken in connection with sensitization to the hapten diphenylcyclopropenone (DPC). All receptors derive from a woman aged 30 to 39 with alopecia areata. Some clones in this sample may be carry-over from other donors' samples.

A few counts support this clonotype. CDR3 region: CSARADTQYF. DNA for the CDR3: TGCAGTGCTAGAGCAGATACGCAGTATTTT. The rearrangement uses TRBV20-1 and TRBJ2-3; D is unclear. The V end was cut by 1 base, the J end by 4 bases, with 0 bases between. CDR3 size: 10 residues. In germline, CDR1 is DFQATT, CDR2 SNEGSKA (reference sequence).

This clonotype was recorded a few times. V is TRBV5-1 and J is TRBJ1-2; the D is unclear. Germline loops: CDR1 SGHRS, CDR2 YFSETQ. CDR3 length: 13 amino acids. The V and J ends lost 4 bases and 4 bases respectively, with 11 bases between them. The CDR3 region has the DNA TGCGCCAGCAGCATACGGGATCCCTATGGCTACACCTTC. The encoded protein is CASSIRDPYGYTF.

The V call is TRBV7-2, the J call TRBJ1-2; a weak D match, TRBD1 (5 bases). V was clipped by 3 bases and J by 7 bases, with 15 bases between them. The CDR3 is 14 amino acids. The germline V gene encodes CDR1 SGHTA and CDR2 FQGNSA. Here the CDR3 DNA reads TGTGCCAGCAGCTTTAATAGGCAGGGCCGTGGCTACACCTTC. Protein: CASSFNRQGRGYTF.

A few counts support this clonotype. The chain is built from TRBV2 and TRBJ1-6; D is unresolved. Germline V gene sequence: CDR1 SNHLY, CDR2 FYNNEI. The length of the CDR3 is 14 residues. The germline V and J ends were trimmed by 7 bases and 0 bases, with 7 bases remaining between them. CDR3 region: CASIKSSYNSPLHF. The CDR3 DNA reads TGTGCCAGCATTAAGAGCTCCTATAATTCACCCCTCCACTTT.

This chain joins TRBV12-3 or TRBV12-4 and TRBJ2-7; D is possibly TRBD1 or TRBD2 (6 bases each). The V end lost 4 bases, the J end lost 3 bases, and 13 bases lay between the germline ends. The CDR3 has 14 residues. CDR3 nucleotide sequence: TGTGCCAGCAGTTGGGCCGGGGGCCTCTACGAGCAGTACTTC. It is translated as CASSWAGGLYEQYF.

The chain combines TRBV4-2 with TRBJ2-1, with a tentative D call TRBD2 (5 bases). Germline lookup yields CDR1 LGHNA and CDR2 YNFKEQ. Deletions cut 0 bases from V and 0 bases from J, with 9 bases between. CDR3 length: 16 amino acids. DNA of the CDR3: TGTGCCAGCAGCCAAGATGGAGCGGTCTCCTACAATGAGCAGTTCTTC. Its protein product is CASSQDGAVSYNEQFF.

This clonotype was seen repeatedly, ten times or more. The rearrangement uses TRBV5-5 and TRBJ2-4; D possibly corresponds to TRBD2 (6 bases). Germline V gives CDR1 SGHKS, CDR2 YYEKEE (reference sequence). The V gene lost 4 bases and the J gene lost 5 bases, with 16 bases spanning the gap. CDR3 length: 15 residues. This CDR3 reads CASSGRKSGENIQYF. The CDR3 DNA follows: TGTGCCAGCAGCGGACGGAAGTCGGGAGAAAACATTCAGTACTTC.

The J gene is TRBJ1-2, the V gene TRBV7-2; D might be TRBD1 (6 bases). The germline CDR1 and CDR2 sequences are SGHTA and FQGNSA. V lost 2 bases to trimming and J lost 1 base, with 11 bases between them. The CDR3 is 15 residues long. The CDR3 DNA reads as TGTGCCAGCAGCTTACAGCCAGGGGTTAACTATGGCTACACCTTC. Translating gives CASSLQPGVNYGYTF. Filled out from reference TRBV7-2 and TRBJ1-2, the complete variable domain reads GAGVSQSPSNKVTEKGKDVELRCDPISGHTALYWYRQSLGQGLEFLIYFQGNSAPDKSGLPSDRFSAERTGGSVSTLTIQRTQQEDSAVYLCASSLQPGVNYGYTFGSGTRLTVV.

This chain links TRBV7-2 with TRBJ2-3; 8 nucleotides align to TRBD1. There are 18 residues in the CDR3. CDR1 SGHTA and CDR2 FQGNSA come from the germline V gene. J was trimmed by 2 bases and V by 8 bases; bases with no gene match: 18. CDR3 amino acids: CASFLRGIRQGITDTQYF. For the CDR3, the DNA is TGTGCCAGCTTTCTGAGGGGAATCCGACAGGGGATCACAGATACGCAGTATTTT.

There are a few counts of this clonotype. The chain uses TRBV3-1 and TRBJ1-6, with TRBD1 matching 7 bases. CDR3 length equals 16 residues. V shed 1 base and J 4 bases; nucleotides not matched to a gene: 4. CDR1 is LGHDT, CDR2 YNNKEL, per germline (reference sequence). CDR3 region: CASSQASGQYNSPLHF. CDR3 DNA: TGTGCCAGCAGCCAAGCCTCGGGACAGTATAATTCACCCCTCCACTTT.

This rearrangement joins TRBV5-4 to TRBJ2-3; perhaps TRBD2 as D (6 bases). Trimming took 0 bases from V and 3 from J, leaving 11 bases between them. Germline CDR1 reads SGHNT; CDR2 reads YYREEE (reference sequence). This CDR3 has 15 amino acids. The CDR3: CASSLVRERTDTQYF. Here the CDR3 DNA reads TGTGCCAGCAGCTTGGTACGGGAGAGAACAGATACGCAGTATTTT.

The chain has TRBV6-2 or TRBV6-3 and TRBJ1-1, with D possibly matching TRBD1 (6 bases). Germline lookup yields CDR1 MNHEY and CDR2 SVGEGT. This CDR3 has 18 residues. V was cut by 0 bases and J by 3 bases, with 20 bases left in between. Written as DNA, the CDR3 is TGTGCCAGCAGTTACTCTTTTTTCTTCGGGGGCCGGGACACTGAAGCTTTCTTT. Its translation: CASSYSFFFGGRDTEAFF.

The table lists this clonotype with a count of one. The chain employs TRBV2 and TRBJ1-1; D possibly corresponds to TRBD1 (5 bases). Trimming removed 3 bases at V and 6 bases at J, with 8 bases between. The CDR3 spans 12 residues. Germline loops: CDR1 SNHLY, CDR2 FYNNEI. The CDR3 here is CASSDRGAEAFF. The CDR3 nucleotides are TGTGCCAGCAGTGATCGGGGGGCTGAAGCTTTCTTT.

This clonotype was seen a few times. This sequence joins TRBV6-1 and TRBJ2-1; D might be TRBD2 (5 bases). The CDR3 consists of 14 residues. V lost 3 bases and J lost 6, with 12 bases in between. Germline V lookup: CDR1 MNHNS, CDR2 SASEGT. The CDR3 nucleotides are TGTGCCAGCAGTGAGAGGGCCCTATCCAATGAGCAGTTCTTC. This sequence encodes CASSERALSNEQFF.

V gene TRBV19 combines with J gene TRBJ1-6, with D possibly being TRBD1 (5 bases). Between the trimmed V and J ends, which lost 9 bases and 9 bases, there was a span of 18 bases. Germline-derived CDR1 and CDR2 are LNHDA and SQIVND (reference sequence). This CDR3 is 14 amino acids long. The CDR3 nucleotides are TGTGCCAGCGCACCCCGTGTGCAGGGTTCACCCCTCCACTTT. It specifies CASAPRVQGSPLHF.

In this sample, this clonotype turned up a few times. V and J are TRBV4-1 and TRBJ2-3, with unresolved D. Germline assignment: CDR1 MGHRA and CDR2 YSYEKL. This CDR3 has 18 amino acids. V was shortened by 8 bases and J by 2 bases, with 26 bases between the two germline ends. The DNA for the CDR3 is TGCGCCAGCCGATCCTCCCCCCTGACGGCCAAACCCACAGATACGCAGTATTTT. Translating gives CASRSSPLTAKPTDTQYF.

The chain combines TRBV18 with TRBJ1-5; TRBD1 is a possible D gene (6 bases). Trimming removed 4 bases from V and 2 bases from J, with 9 bases in between. Germline V CDR1 and CDR2: KGHSH, LQKENI. The CDR3 is 14 amino acids. CDR3 sequence reads: CASSQDSGNQPQHF. The CDR3 DNA is TGTGCCAGCTCACAGGACAGCGGCAATCAGCCCCAGCATTTT.

This clonotype was observed many times. The rearrangement uses TRBV2 and TRBJ1-1, with a tentative D call TRBD1 (5 bases). V gave up 10 bases and J gave up 3 bases, with 27 bases separating them. The CDR3 has 17 residues. Germline V gives CDR1 SNHLY, CDR2 FYNNEI. For the CDR3, the DNA is TGTGCCATACCTCCGGTGATGTCGAGACAGACCGACACTGAAGCTTTCTTT. Encoded protein: CAIPPVMSRQTDTEAFF. The full variable domain, in which reference TRBV2 and TRBJ1-1 provide the parts outside the CDR3, is EPEVTQTPSHQVTQMGQEVILRCVPISNHLYFYWYRQILGQKVEFLVSFYNNEISEKSEIFDDQFSVERPDGSNFTLKIRSTKLEDSAMYFCAIPPVMSRQTDTEAFFGQGTRLTVV.